The subject of this entry is one T cell receptor beta chain. Trimming removed 3 bases from V and 1 base from J, with 10 bases in between. Germline CDR1 SGHNT, CDR2 YYREEE (reference sequence). CDR3 length: 15 residues. Assay: immunoSEQ multiplex PCR; the TCRdb copy retains only in-frame clones and omits some. The sample contains 1,000 to 1,500 clones, roughly 86% of which appear only once. The data were obtained in a study of tumor T cells in aggressive B-cell lymphoma. The sequence was collected from an adult with diffuse large B cell lymphoma. Sequencing input: tumor tissue. The V gene is TRBV5-4, the J gene TRBJ2-2, with D unresolved. DNA of the CDR3: TGTGCCAGCAGCTCCGACTTGAAGAACACCGGGGAGCTGTTTTTT. Its protein is CASSSDLKNTGELFF.